The text below deals with one TCR beta chain. These data belong to a study of identical twins. The CDR3 sequence is 14 residues long. The germline V gene has CDR1 MNHEY and CDR2 SVGEGT. The V end lost 7 bases, the J end lost 6 bases, and 16 bases lay between the germline ends. TCRdb reprocessed the 5' RACE reads via MiXCR and lists one record per CDR3 protein. The profile shows under 500,000 distinct CDR3 sequences, over 11% of them singletons. These same data were also listed under a study on yellow fever vaccine responses in identical twins.

The sample taken for sequencing was CD4+ T cells sorted from blood. The clonotype comes from a woman under 30 in good health. The chain carries TRBV6-2 or TRBV6-3 and TRBJ2-1, with D unresolved. DNA for the CDR3: TGTGCCAGCAATTATCAGAGACACTTCAATGAGCAGTTCTTC. The encoded protein is CASNYQRHFNEQFF.